The clone carrying this T cell receptor beta chain was seen a single time. No antigen is known for it. This sample was included in a study of Ad26.COV2.S vaccination and SARS-CoV-2 variants. Findings of the study overall: Vaccine recipients and placebo recipients showed similar non-spike TCR breadth.

Trimming removed 4 bases from V and 3 bases from J; junction bases left unmatched: 7. The CDR3 has 14 residues. Germline V gene sequence: CDR1 SGHRS, CDR2 YFSETQ. Treatment defined: roughly 19 received Ad26.COV2.S at low or high dose, single or two shots; about 5 received placebo; per-sample allocation not given. Day 63 after the first vaccine or placebo injection was the time point for sampling. Wuhan-strain spike was delivered by a replication-incompetent Ad26 vector. Repertoires were generated with immunoSEQ multiplex PCR, while TCRdb's copy carries only in-frame clones and drops some. The sample consists of around 320,000 clones, about 82% of them appearing once.

V and J are TRBV5-1 and TRBJ2-7; 7 bases match TRBD1. This specimen consisted of peripheral blood, obtained in a trial of Ad26.COV2.S vaccine versus placebo. This receptor was taken from a person aged 18-60 years who received the Ad26.COV2.S COVID-19 vaccine or a placebo. The DNA of the CDR3 is TGCGCCAGCAGCCCACAGGGGTCTGACTACGAGCAGTACTTC. Its protein product is CASSPQGSDYEQYF.